The 4 T cell receptor beta chains in this list originate from one sample, sequenced in a study of blood T cell repertoires in COVID-19. Some clones are missing from TCRdb's copy, which holds only in-frame ones; the method was immunoSEQ multiplex PCR. The repertoire holds around 70,000 clones, with approximately 80% as singletons. Sequenced material: peripheral blood. Receptors were obtained from a woman of 80 years or more with active or convalescent COVID-19.

The chain recombines TRBV6-5 with TRBJ2-7, with D hard to call. The germline V and J ends were trimmed by 5 bases and 5 bases, with 10 bases remaining between them. Germline V gene lookup returns CDR1 MNHEY and CDR2 SVGAGI. The CDR3 has 12 amino acids. The CDR3 coding sequence is TGTGCCAGCAGTCCCGACGGAGACGAGCAGTACTTC. This codes for CASSPDGDEQYF.

The rearrangement uses TRBV3-1 (or the pseudogene TRBV3-2) and TRBJ1-3; 11 positions agree with TRBD1. The germline V gene encodes CDR1 LGHDT and CDR2 YNNKEL (reference sequence). V lost 6 bases to trimming and J lost 0 bases; unmatched junction nucleotides: 4. This CDR3 comprises 16 residues. CDR3 nucleotides: TGTGCCAGCAGAGGAGGGACAGGGGGCTCTGGAAACACCATATATTTT. This encodes CASRGGTGGSGNTIYF.

This clone was counted a single time. This chain links TRBV24-1 with TRBJ2-3, with TRBD1 identical over 7 bases. In germline, CDR1 is KGHDR, CDR2 SFDVKD. The CDR3 spans 16 residues. V was clipped by 2 bases and J by 4 bases; unmatched bases: 8. As DNA, the CDR3 is TGTGCCACCAGTGATTGGACAGGAGGAAGGTCAGATACGCAGTATTTT. This encodes CATSDWTGGRSDTQYF.

The chain employs TRBV27 and TRBJ1-5; D gene uncertain. V shed 5 bases and J shed 0 bases, with 14 bases lying between them. This CDR3 spans 16 amino acids. The V gene's germline CDR1 is MNHEY and CDR2 SMNVEV (reference sequence). The CDR3 DNA follows: TGTGCCAGCAGTCCAGGACGGGGATATAGCAATCAGCCCCAGCATTTT. It specifies CASSPGRGYSNQPQHF.